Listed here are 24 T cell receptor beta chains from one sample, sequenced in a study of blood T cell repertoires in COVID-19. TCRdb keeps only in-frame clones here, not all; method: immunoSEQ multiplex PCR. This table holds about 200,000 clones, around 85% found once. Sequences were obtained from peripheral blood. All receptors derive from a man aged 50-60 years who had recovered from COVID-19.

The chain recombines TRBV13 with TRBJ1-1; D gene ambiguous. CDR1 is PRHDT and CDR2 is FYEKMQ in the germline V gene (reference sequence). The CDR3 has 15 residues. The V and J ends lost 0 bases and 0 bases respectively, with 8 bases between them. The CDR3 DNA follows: TGTGCCAGCAGCTTAGGGGGCAGTCTGAACACTGAAGCTTTCTTT. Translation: CASSLGGSLNTEAFF.

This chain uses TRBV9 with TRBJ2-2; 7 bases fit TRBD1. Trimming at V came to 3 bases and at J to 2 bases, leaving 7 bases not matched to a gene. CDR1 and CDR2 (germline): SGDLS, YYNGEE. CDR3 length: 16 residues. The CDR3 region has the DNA TGTGCCAGCAGCGGGAGCCGACAGGGAAACACCGGGGAGCTGTTTTTT. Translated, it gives CASSGSRQGNTGELFF. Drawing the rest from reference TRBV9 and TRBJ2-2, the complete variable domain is DSGVTQTPKHLITATGQRVTLRCSPRSGDLSVYWYQQSLDQGLQFLIQYYNGEERAKGNILERFSAQQFPDLHSELNLSSLELGDSALYFCASSGSRQGNTGELFFGEGSRLTVL.

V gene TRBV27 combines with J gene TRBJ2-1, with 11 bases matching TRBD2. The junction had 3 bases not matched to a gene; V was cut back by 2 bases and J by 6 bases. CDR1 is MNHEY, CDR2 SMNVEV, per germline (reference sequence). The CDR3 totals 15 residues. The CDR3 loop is CASSLPGLAVNEQFF. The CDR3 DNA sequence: TGTGCCAGCAGTTTACCGGGACTAGCGGTCAATGAGCAGTTCTTC.

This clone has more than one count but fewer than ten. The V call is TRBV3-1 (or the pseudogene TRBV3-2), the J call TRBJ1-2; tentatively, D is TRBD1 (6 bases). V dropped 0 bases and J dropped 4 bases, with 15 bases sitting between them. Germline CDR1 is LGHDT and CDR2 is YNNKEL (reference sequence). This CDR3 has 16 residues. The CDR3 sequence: CASSQDLGGLLYGYTF. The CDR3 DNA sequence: TGTGCCAGCAGCCAAGATTTAGGGGGTCTTCTCTATGGCTACACCTTC.

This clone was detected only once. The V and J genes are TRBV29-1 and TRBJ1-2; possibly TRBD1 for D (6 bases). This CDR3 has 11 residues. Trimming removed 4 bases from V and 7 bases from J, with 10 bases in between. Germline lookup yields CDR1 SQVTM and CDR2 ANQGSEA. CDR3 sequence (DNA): TGCAGCGTTGTGGGGGCGGGTGGCTACACCTTC. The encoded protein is CSVVGAGGYTF.

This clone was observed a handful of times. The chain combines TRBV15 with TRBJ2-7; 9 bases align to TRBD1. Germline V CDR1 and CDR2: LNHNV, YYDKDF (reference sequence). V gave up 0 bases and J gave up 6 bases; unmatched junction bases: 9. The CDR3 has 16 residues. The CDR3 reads CATSRDTTGGWSEQYF. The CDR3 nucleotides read TGTGCCACCAGCAGAGATACGACAGGGGGGTGGTCCGAGCAGTACTTC.

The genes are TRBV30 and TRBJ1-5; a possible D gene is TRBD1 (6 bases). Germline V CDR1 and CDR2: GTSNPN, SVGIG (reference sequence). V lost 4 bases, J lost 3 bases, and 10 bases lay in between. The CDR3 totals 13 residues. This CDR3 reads CAWKQGFNQPQHF. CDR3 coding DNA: TGTGCCTGGAAGCAGGGGTTCAATCAGCCCCAGCATTTT.

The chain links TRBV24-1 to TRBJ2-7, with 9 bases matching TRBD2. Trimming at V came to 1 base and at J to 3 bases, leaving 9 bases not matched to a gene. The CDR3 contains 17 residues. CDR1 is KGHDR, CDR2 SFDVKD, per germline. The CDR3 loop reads CATSDFLTSGLHYEQYF. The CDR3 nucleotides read TGTGCCACCAGTGATTTTCTGACTAGCGGCCTCCACTACGAGCAGTACTTC.

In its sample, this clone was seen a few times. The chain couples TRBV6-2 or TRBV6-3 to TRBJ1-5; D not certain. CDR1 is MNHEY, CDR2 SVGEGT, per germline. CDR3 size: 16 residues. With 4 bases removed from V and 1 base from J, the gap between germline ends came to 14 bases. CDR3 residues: CASSFSGLLSNQPQHF. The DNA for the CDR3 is TGTGCCAGCAGTTTCTCGGGCCTCCTAAGCAATCAGCCCCAGCATTTT.

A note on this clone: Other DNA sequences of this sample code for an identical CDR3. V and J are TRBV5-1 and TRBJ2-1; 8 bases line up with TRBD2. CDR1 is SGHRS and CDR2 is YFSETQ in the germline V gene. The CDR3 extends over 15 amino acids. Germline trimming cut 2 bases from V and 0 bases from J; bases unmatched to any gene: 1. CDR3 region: CASSLSGSSYNEQFF. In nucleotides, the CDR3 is TGCGCCAGCAGCTTAAGCGGGAGCTCCTACAATGAGCAGTTCTTC.

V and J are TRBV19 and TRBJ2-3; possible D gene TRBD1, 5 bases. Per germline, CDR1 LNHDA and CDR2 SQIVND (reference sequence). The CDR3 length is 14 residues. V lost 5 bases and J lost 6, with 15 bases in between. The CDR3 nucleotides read TGTGCCAGTAGTCCCACAGGACCTGGGGATACGCAGTATTTT. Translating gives CASSPTGPGDTQYF.

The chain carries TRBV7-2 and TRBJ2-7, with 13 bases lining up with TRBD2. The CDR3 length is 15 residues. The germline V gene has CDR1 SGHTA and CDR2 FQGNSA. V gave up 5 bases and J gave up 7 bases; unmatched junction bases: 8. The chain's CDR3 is CASSPGLAGAREQYF. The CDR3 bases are TGTGCCAGCAGCCCAGGACTAGCGGGAGCGCGGGAGCAGTACTTC.

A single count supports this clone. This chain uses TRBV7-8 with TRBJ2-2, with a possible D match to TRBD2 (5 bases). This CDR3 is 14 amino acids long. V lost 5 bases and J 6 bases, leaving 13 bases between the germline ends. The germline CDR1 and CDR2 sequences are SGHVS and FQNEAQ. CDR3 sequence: CASSPDSGPGELFF. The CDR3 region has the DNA TGTGCCAGCAGCCCGGACTCAGGCCCCGGGGAGCTGTTTTTT.

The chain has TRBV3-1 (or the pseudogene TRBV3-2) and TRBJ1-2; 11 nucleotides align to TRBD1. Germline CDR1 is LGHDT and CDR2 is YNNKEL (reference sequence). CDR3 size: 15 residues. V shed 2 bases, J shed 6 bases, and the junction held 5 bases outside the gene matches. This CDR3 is CASSQFGQGANGYTF. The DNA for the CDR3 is TGTGCCAGCAGCCAATTTGGACAGGGGGCAAATGGCTACACCTTC.

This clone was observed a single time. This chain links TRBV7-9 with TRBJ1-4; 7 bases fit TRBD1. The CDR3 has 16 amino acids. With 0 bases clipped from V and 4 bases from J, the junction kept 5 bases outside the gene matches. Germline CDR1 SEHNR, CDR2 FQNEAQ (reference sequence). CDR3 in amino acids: CASSLAFGQDNEKLFF. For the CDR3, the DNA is TGTGCCAGCAGCTTAGCATTCGGACAGGATAATGAAAAACTGTTTTTT.

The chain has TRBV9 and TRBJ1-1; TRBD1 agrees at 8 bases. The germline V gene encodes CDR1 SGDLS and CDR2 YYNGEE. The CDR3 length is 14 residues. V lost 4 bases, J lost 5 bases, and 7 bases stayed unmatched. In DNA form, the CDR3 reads TGTGCCAGCAGCCTCACAGGGGGAGGGACTGAAGCTTTCTTT. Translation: CASSLTGGGTEAFF.

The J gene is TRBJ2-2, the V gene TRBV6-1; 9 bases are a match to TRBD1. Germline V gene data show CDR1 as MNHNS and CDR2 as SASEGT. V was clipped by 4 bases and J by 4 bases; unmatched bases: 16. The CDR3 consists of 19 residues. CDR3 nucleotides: TGTGCCAGCAGTGCCTGGGACAGGGTCTCCTTACTCGGCACCGGGGAGCTGTTTTTT. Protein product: CASSAWDRVSLLGTGELFF.

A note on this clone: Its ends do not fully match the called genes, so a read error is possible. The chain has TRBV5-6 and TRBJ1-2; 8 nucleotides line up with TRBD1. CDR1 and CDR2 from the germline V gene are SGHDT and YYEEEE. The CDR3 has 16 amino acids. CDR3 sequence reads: CASSLGSGQAYYGYTF. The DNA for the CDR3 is TGTGCCAGCAGTTTGGGGTCGGGACAGGCTTACTATGGCTACACCTTC.

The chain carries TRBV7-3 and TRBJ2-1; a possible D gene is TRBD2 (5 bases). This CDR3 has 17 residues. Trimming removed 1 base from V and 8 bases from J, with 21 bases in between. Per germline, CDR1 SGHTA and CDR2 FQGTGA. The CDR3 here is CASSLNGISSLVDEQFF. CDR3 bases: TGTGCCAGCAGCTTAAACGGGATTTCCTCCTTAGTAGATGAGCAGTTCTTC.

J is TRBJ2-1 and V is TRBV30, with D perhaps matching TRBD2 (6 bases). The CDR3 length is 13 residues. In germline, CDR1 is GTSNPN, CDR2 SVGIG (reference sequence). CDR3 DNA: TGTGTTTGCGGGATGACGGCCGGCAATGAGCAGTTCTTC. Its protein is CVCGMTAGNEQFF.

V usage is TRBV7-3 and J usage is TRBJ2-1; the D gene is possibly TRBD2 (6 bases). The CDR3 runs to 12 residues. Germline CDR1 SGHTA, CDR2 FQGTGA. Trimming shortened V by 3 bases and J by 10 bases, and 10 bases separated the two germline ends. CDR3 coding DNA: TGTGCCAGCAGCTTCGTTGGGGGGGAGCAGTTCTTC. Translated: CASSFVGGEQFF.

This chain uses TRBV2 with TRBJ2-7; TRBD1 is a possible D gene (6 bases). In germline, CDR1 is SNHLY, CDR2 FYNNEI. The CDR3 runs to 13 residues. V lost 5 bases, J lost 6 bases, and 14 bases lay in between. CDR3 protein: CASSTGLGAEQYF. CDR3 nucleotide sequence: TGTGCCAGCAGTACAGGGTTAGGGGCCGAGCAGTACTTC.

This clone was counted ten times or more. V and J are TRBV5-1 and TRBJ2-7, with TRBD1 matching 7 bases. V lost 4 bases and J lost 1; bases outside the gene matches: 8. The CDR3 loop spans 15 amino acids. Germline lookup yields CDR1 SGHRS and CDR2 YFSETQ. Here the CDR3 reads CASSPDGDRSYEQYF. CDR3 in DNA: TGCGCCAGCAGCCCGGATGGGGACAGATCCTACGAGCAGTACTTC.

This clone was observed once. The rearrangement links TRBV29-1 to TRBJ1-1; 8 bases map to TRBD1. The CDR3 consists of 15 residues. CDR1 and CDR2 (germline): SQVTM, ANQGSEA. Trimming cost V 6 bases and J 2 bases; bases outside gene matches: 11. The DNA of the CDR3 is TGCAGCGTGGCTGCAGGGGGCAGGCAAAACACTGAAGCTTTCTTT. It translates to CSVAAGGRQNTEAFF. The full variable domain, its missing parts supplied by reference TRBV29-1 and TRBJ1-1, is SAVISQKPSRDICQRGTSLTIQCQVDSQVTMMFWYRQQPGQSLTLIATANQGSEATYESGFVIDKFPISRPNLTFSTLTVSNMSPEDSSIYLCSVAAGGRQNTEAFFGQGTRLTVV.